The next 18 T cell receptor beta chains were all read from a single sample in a study of OX40 agonist ivuxolimab in advanced cancers. Libraries were made using the immunoSEQ multiplex PCR assay. TCRdb stores this immuneACCESS table with in-frame sequences only. Part of the clones is absent; in the studies checked, under half of the shortfall reflects unresolved V genes, and no reason is known for the rest. The sample records 65,000 to 100,000 clones, 91% of which are singletons. The top ten constitute approximately 7.7% of the sample. Sample: CD4+ or CD8+ T cells sorted from blood, taken in a trial of the OX40 agonist ivuxolimab. These receptors were taken from an adult with an advanced solid tumor such as melanoma, head and neck, liver or kidney cancer.

This chain connects TRBV18 to TRBJ1-4; 7 bases match TRBD1. The CDR3 covers 14 residues. Looked up from germline, CDR1 is KGHSH and CDR2 is LQKENI. Trimming cost V 4 bases and J 5 bases; bases outside gene matches: 4. As DNA, the CDR3 is TGTGCCAGCTCACTTGGACAGGTGAATGAAAAACTGTTTTTT. Its translation: CASSLGQVNEKLFF.

The chain has TRBV2 and TRBJ2-7, with no clear D. The V gene's germline CDR1 is SNHLY and CDR2 FYNNEI. The CDR3 contains 13 residues. Between the trimmed V and J ends, which lost 4 bases and 0 bases, there was a span of 7 bases. CDR3 DNA sequence: TGTGCCAGCAGTGGACCGAACTCCTACGAGCAGTACTTC. Its translation: CASSGPNSYEQYF.

On this clone itself: Other DNA sequences in this sample translate to the same CDR3. The chain has TRBV19 and TRBJ2-1; 8 bases agree with TRBD2. This CDR3 has 15 residues. Germline V CDR1 and CDR2: LNHDA, SQIVND (reference sequence). V was clipped by 7 bases and J by 4 bases; unmatched bases: 9. The CDR3 DNA is TGTGCCAGTAACCCAACTAGCGGATCTTACAATGAGCAGTTCTTC. Translation gives CASNPTSGSYNEQFF.

The chain is built from TRBV4-1 and TRBJ2-7; 11 bases agree with TRBD2. The ends lost 2 bases at V and 6 bases at J; junction bases unmatched: 6. Looked up from germline, CDR1 is MGHRA and CDR2 is YSYEKL. The CDR3 consists of 15 residues. Here the CDR3 reads CASSQLAGGPGEQYF. DNA for the CDR3: TGCGCCAGCAGCCAACTAGCGGGAGGCCCGGGCGAGCAGTACTTC.

The V gene is TRBV30, the J gene TRBJ2-1; D gene ambiguous. V shed 2 bases and J shed 7 bases, with 18 bases lying between them. Germline CDR1 GTSNPN, CDR2 SVGIG (reference sequence). This CDR3 has 15 residues. The CDR3 reads CAWSRLGIGLNEQFF. CDR3 coding DNA: TGTGCCTGGAGTCGGCTCGGAATCGGGCTAAATGAGCAGTTCTTC.

This sequence joins TRBV10-3 and TRBJ2-2, with 7 bases matching TRBD1. The ends lost 7 bases at V and 2 bases at J; junction bases unmatched: 7. CDR3 length: 15 residues. CDR1 ENHRY and CDR2 SYGVKD come from the germline V gene. CDR3 sequence: CAINRRQGNTGELFF. CDR3 nucleotides: TGTGCCATCAACCGGCGACAGGGCAACACCGGGGAGCTGTTTTTT.

The rearrangement links TRBV11-2 to TRBJ2-1, with 7 bases lining up with TRBD2. The CDR3 loop spans 15 amino acids. Trimming at V came to 2 bases and at J to 4 bases, leaving 5 bases not matched to a gene. Looked up from germline, CDR1 is SGHAT and CDR2 is FQNNGV. CDR3 region: CASSLQRGEYNEQFF. In nucleotides, the CDR3 is TGTGCCAGCAGCTTACAGCGGGGCGAGTACAATGAGCAGTTCTTC.

The chain uses TRBV10-3 and TRBJ2-1; 13 bases match TRBD2. Germline CDR1 reads ENHRY; CDR2 reads SYGVKD. The CDR3 runs to 17 residues. V lost 7 bases and J lost 0; bases outside the gene matches: 6. The CDR3 loop reads CAIIPTSGRSSYNEQFF. Here the CDR3 DNA reads TGTGCCATCATCCCGACTAGCGGGAGGTCCTCCTACAATGAGCAGTTCTTC.

The J gene is TRBJ2-5, the V gene TRBV5-1, with a possible D match to TRBD2 (6 bases). V lost 7 bases and J 2 bases, leaving 9 bases between the germline ends. Germline V gene sequence: CDR1 SGHRS, CDR2 YFSETQ. The CDR3 contains 12 residues. The CDR3 region is CASPGTQETQYF. CDR3 nucleotides: TGCGCCAGCCCAGGGACTCAAGAGACCCAGTACTTC. Together with reference TRBV5-1 and TRBJ2-5, the CDR3 gives the full variable domain: KAGVTQTPRYLIKTRGQQVTLSCSPISGHRSVSWYQQTPGQGLQFLFEYFSETQRNKGNFPGRFSGRQFSNSRSEMNVSTLELGDSALYLCASPGTQETQYFGPGTRLLVL.

The rearrangement joins TRBV28 to TRBJ2-1, with no clear D. V dropped 2 bases and J dropped 7 bases, with 3 bases sitting between them. The germline CDR1 and CDR2 sequences are MDHEN and SYDVKM. The CDR3 consists of 11 residues. The CDR3 spells CASSLINEQFF. DNA of the CDR3: TGTGCCAGCAGTTTAATTAATGAGCAGTTCTTC.

The V call is TRBV5-4, the J call TRBJ2-5; D not resolved. From germline, CDR1 is SGHNT and CDR2 YYREEE (reference sequence). V shed 0 bases and J shed 2 bases, with 8 bases lying between them. This CDR3 is built from 14 residues. CDR3 nucleotide sequence: TGTGCCAGCAGCTTGGAACCGCTACAAGAGACCCAGTACTTC. Amino acids: CASSLEPLQETQYF. The whole variable domain, remainder taken from reference TRBV5-4 and TRBJ2-5, is ETGVTQSPTHLIKTRGQQVTLRCSSQSGHNTVSWYQQALGQGPQFIFQYYREEENGRGNFPPRFSGLQFPNYSSELNVNALELDDSALYLCASSLEPLQETQYFGPGTRLLVL.

Concerning this clone: The junction departs from the called germline gene at one end, perhaps through a read error. The rearrangement joins TRBV7-7 to TRBJ2-1, with 8 bases fitting TRBD1. The germline CDR1 and CDR2 sequences are SSHAT and FNYEAQ (reference sequence). The CDR3 length is 15 residues. The DNA of the CDR3 is TGTGCTAGCAGCTTAGCCAGGGGGCCAGGGAATGAGCAGTTCTTC. Translation gives CASSLARGPGNEQFF.

The sample holds one count of this clone. This rearrangement joins TRBV10-3 to TRBJ1-1, with D possibly TRBD1 on 6 matching bases. Trimming stripped 2 bases from V and 2 bases from J, with 12 bases between. Looked up from germline, CDR1 is ENHRY and CDR2 is SYGVKD. The CDR3 extends over 15 amino acids. The CDR3 reads CAISEPQGTNTEAFF. The CDR3 region has the DNA TGTGCCATCAGTGAGCCCCAGGGGACTAACACTGAAGCTTTCTTT.

The DNA for the CDR3 is TGTGCCATCAGCGCGCGTGGGGAGCCCTATGGCTACACCTTC. Residues: CAISARGEPYGYTF. The chain couples TRBV10-3 to TRBJ1-2; D remains ambiguous. This CDR3 spans 14 amino acids. Trimming took off 6 bases at V and 4 bases at J, with 15 bases between the two ends. Germline CDR1 reads ENHRY; CDR2 reads SYGVKD.

V is TRBV6-4 and J is TRBJ2-1, with TRBD2 identical over 12 bases. Germline CDR1 MRHNA, CDR2 SNTAGT. CDR3 length: 16 residues. The V segment lost 6 bases and the J segment 7 bases; nucleotides outside the gene matches: 10. This chain's CDR3 is CASSPMTSGRRNEQFF. The CDR3, as DNA: TGTGCCAGCAGCCCAATGACTAGCGGGAGAAGGAATGAGCAGTTCTTC.

The V call is TRBV15, the J call TRBJ2-1, with 10 bases identical to TRBD1. Trimming at V came to 1 base and at J to 4 bases, leaving 16 bases not matched to a gene. This CDR3 is built from 20 residues. Germline CDR1 LNHNV, CDR2 YYDKDF (reference sequence). The CDR3 is CATSRASDRGRGLRYNEQFF. The CDR3 nucleotides are TGTGCCACCAGCAGAGCTAGCGACAGGGGGCGAGGGTTAAGGTACAATGAGCAGTTCTTC.

The chain has TRBV30 and TRBJ2-5; 7 nucleotides match TRBD1. Germline values: CDR1 GTSNPN, CDR2 SVGIG (reference sequence). V was clipped by 2 bases and J by 5 bases; unmatched bases: 5. The CDR3 extends over 13 amino acids. The chain's CDR3 is CAWSRQGRETQYF. The CDR3 DNA reads as TGTGCCTGGAGTAGACAGGGCAGGGAGACCCAGTACTTC.

The J gene is TRBJ1-1, the V gene TRBV18; 7 nucleotides agree with TRBD1. J lost 6 bases, V lost 2 bases, and 12 bases had no gene match. The CDR3 is made up of 16 amino acids. Germline V gene data show CDR1 as KGHSH and CDR2 as LQKENI. The CDR3 spells CASSPRDSPSVAEAFF. The CDR3 DNA sequence: TGTGCCAGCTCACCAAGGGACAGCCCCTCGGTGGCTGAAGCTTTCTTT.